At least ten counts were recorded for the clone carrying this T cell receptor beta chain. Trimming pared 0 bases from V and 3 bases from J, leaving 6 bases between. Germline assignment: CDR1 SGHDN and CDR2 FVKESK. This CDR3 contains 13 residues. The data were produced by immunoSEQ multiplex PCR, yet TCRdb's version contains in-frame clones alone and is incomplete. The table lists roughly 160,000 clones, about 91% of them singletons, with 3% to 4.5% in the top ten. This entry belongs to a study of blood T cell repertoires in COVID-19. Study at large: T cells, B-cell-depleted T cells, or PBMCs supplied cDNA or gDNA.

This TCR came from a woman aged 60-75 years who had recovered from COVID-19. The sequenced sample consisted of peripheral blood. This rearrangement joins TRBV14 to TRBJ2-7; no reliable D call. CDR3 in DNA: TGTGCCAGCAGCCAAGAAAACAACTACGAGCAGTACTTC. As protein: CASSQENNYEQYF.